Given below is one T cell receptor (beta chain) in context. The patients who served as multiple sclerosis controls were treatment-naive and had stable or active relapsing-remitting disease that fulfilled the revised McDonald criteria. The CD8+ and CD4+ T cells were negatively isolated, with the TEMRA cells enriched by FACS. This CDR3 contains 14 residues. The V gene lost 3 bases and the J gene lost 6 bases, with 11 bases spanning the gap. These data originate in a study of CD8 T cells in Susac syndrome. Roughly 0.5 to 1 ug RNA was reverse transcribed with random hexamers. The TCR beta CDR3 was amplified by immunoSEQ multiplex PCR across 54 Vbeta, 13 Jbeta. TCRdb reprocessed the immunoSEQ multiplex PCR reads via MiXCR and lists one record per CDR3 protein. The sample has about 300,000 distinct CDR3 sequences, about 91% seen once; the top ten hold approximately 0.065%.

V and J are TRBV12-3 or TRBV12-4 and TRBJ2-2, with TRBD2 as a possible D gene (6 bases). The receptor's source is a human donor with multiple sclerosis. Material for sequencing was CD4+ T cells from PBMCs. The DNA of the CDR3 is TGTGCCAGCAGTTTCGGCGGGGTCCCCGGGGAGCTGTTTTTT. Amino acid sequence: CASSFGGVPGELFF.